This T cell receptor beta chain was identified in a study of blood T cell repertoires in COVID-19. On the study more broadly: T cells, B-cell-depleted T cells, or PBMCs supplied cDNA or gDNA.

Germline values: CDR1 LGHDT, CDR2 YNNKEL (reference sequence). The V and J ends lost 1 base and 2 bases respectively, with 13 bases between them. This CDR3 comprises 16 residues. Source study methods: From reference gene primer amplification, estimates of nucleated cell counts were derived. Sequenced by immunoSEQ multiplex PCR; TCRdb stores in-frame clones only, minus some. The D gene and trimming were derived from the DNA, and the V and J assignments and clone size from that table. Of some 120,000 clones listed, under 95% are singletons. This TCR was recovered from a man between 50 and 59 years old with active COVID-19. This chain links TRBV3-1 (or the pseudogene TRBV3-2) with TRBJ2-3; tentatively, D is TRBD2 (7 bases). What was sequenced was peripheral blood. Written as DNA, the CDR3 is TGTGCCAGCAGCCAAGTACGGGGGGCTTACACAGATACGCAGTATTTT. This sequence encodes CASSQVRGAYTDTQYF.